Sequencing of this T cell receptor beta chain was carried out in a study of cytomegalovirus exposure and HLA in healthy donors. In the case of this clone: The antigen is not known.

The study ran its PCR with 60 Vbeta and 13 Jbeta primers. The assay was immunoSEQ multiplex PCR, and TCRdb's table has in-frame clones only and misses some. The sample lists roughly 160,000 clones, around four fifths occurring once. Study observations and caveats: A later analysis showed HLA-associated TCR beta chains outstripping equally common others in clonal expansion. Researchers reportedly found TCR beta sequences accurately predicted most subjects' HLA-A and HLA-B alleles. While the bulk of TCR sequences proved rare, some public TCRs turned up in many donors.

J was trimmed by 2 bases and V by 0 bases; bases with no gene match: 5. The V gene's germline CDR1 is SGHRS and CDR2 YFSETQ. CDR3 size: 16 residues. The receptor comes from a man aged 25-45 years in good health and CMV-seronegative. Sequencing used PBMCs. The chain has TRBV5-1 and TRBJ2-7; 10 bases are shared with TRBD1. CDR3 residues: CASSLAAGQGTYEQYF. The CDR3 nucleotides read TGCGCCAGCAGCTTGGCCGCGGGACAGGGGACCTACGAGCAGTACTTC.